These 17 T cell receptor beta chains were sequenced from one sample in a study of blood T cell repertoires in COVID-19. Data came from immunoSEQ multiplex PCR; TCRdb stores just in-frame clones and leaves some out. The sample holds about 24,000 clones, 55% to 85% seen once. What was sequenced was peripheral blood. These receptors all stem from a woman aged 80 or over with acute or convalescent COVID-19.

The genes are TRBV29-1 and TRBJ2-7, with D tentatively TRBD2 (6 bases). Trimming took off 4 bases at V and 5 bases at J, with 12 bases between the two ends. CDR1 is SQVTM, CDR2 ANQGSEA, per germline. CDR3 length equals 12 residues. CDR3 region: CSVVGGSNEQYF. As DNA, the CDR3 is TGCAGCGTTGTTGGGGGGTCTAACGAGCAGTACTTC.

The chain joins TRBV24-1 to TRBJ2-3; D possibly corresponds to TRBD2 (7 bases). Trimming shortened V by 4 bases and J by 1 base, and 17 bases separated the two germline ends. CDR3 length: 17 residues. In germline, CDR1 is KGHDR, CDR2 SFDVKD. CDR3 protein: CATSDGARGPGTDTQYF. CDR3 DNA: TGTGCCACCAGTGACGGGGCGCGGGGGCCGGGCACAGATACGCAGTATTTT.

This clone was seen a handful of times. V usage is TRBV2 and J usage is TRBJ1-5; D remains ambiguous. The CDR3 runs to 14 residues. Per germline, CDR1 SNHLY and CDR2 FYNNEI. Trimming removed 4 bases from V and 0 bases from J, with 7 bases in between. The CDR3 sequence is CASSVAASNQPQHF. CDR3 nucleotides: TGTGCCAGCAGTGTGGCGGCTAGCAATCAGCCCCAGCATTTT.

The chain carries TRBV21-1 and TRBJ2-3; TRBD2, the D gene given by the table, was not confirmed from the DNA. TRBV21-1 is described as a pseudogene. The CDR3 is made up of 18 amino acids. The CDR3 loop reads CASSFPQTSISSTDTQYF. The DNA for the CDR3 is TGTGCCAGCAGCTTTCCCCAGACTAGCATTTCTAGCACAGATACGCAGTATTTT.

The genes are TRBV19 and TRBJ1-1; 7 positions agree with TRBD1. CDR3 length: 13 amino acids. The germline V gene encodes CDR1 LNHDA and CDR2 SQIVND (reference sequence). V shed 6 bases and J 11 bases; nucleotides not matched to a gene: 12. This CDR3 reads CASSLQGGLKAFF. The CDR3 nucleotides are TGTGCCAGTAGCCTTCAGGGGGGCCTGAAGGCTTTCTTT.

The table lists this clone with a count of one. The gene calls are TRBV6-5 and TRBJ1-2, with TRBD1 matching over 7 bases. Unmatched junction bases numbered 5, after V lost 5 bases and J lost 8 bases. Germline values: CDR1 MNHEY, CDR2 SVGAGI. This CDR3 is built from 12 residues. The CDR3 protein is CASSRQGGGYTF. CDR3 coding DNA: TGTGCCAGCAGTCGACAGGGAGGCGGCTACACCTTC.

The chain links TRBV18 to TRBJ1-1; 7 bases match TRBD1. Trimming took 8 bases from V and 3 from J; bases not matched to a gene: 6. CDR1 is KGHSH and CDR2 is LQKENI in the germline V gene. CDR3 length equals 13 residues. As DNA, the CDR3 is TGTGCCAGCCTTACAGGGGAACACACTGAAGCTTTCTTT. Protein product: CASLTGEHTEAFF.

The chain recombines TRBV14 with TRBJ2-7; TRBD1 agrees at 7 bases. The junction had 9 bases not matched to a gene; V was cut back by 3 bases and J by 4 bases. Germline lookup yields CDR1 SGHDN and CDR2 FVKESK. The CDR3 is 15 amino acids. CDR3 region: CASSHPYTGVYEQYF. CDR3 bases: TGTGCCAGCAGCCATCCTTATACAGGGGTTTACGAGCAGTACTTC.

V and J are TRBV4-3 and TRBJ2-7, with TRBD1 matching over 7 bases. Trimming took 4 bases from V and 4 from J; bases not matched to a gene: 4. This CDR3 has 13 residues. Germline loops: CDR1 LGHNA, CDR2 YSLEER. The DNA for the CDR3 is TGCGCCAGCAGCCGGGACAGCAGATACGAGCAGTACTTC. This codes for CASSRDSRYEQYF.

This clone showed up just a few times. V is TRBV10-2 and J is TRBJ2-1; 10 bases fit TRBD2. The CDR3 has 16 residues. The ends lost 5 bases at V and 8 bases at J; junction bases unmatched: 12. Germline V CDR1 and CDR2: WSHSY, SAAADI. CDR3 sequence reads: CASSTGTSVIHDEQFF. For the CDR3, the DNA is TGCGCCAGCAGTACCGGGACTAGCGTAATCCACGATGAGCAGTTCTTC.

This sequence joins TRBV19 and TRBJ1-4; a possible D gene is TRBD1 (5 bases). V shed 6 bases and J shed 8 bases, with 19 bases lying between them. The CDR3 runs to 15 residues. Per the germline V gene, CDR1 is LNHDA and CDR2 is SQIVND (reference sequence). CDR3 residues: CASSPRRVANEKLFF. CDR3 in DNA: TGTGCCAGTAGCCCCCGCAGGGTTGCAAACGAAAAACTGTTTTTT.

The chain is built from TRBV27 and TRBJ1-1; no clear D gene. Between the trimmed V and J ends, which lost 7 bases and 3 bases, there was a span of 15 bases. The CDR3 covers 14 residues. Germline loops: CDR1 MNHEY, CDR2 SMNVEV (reference sequence). CDR3 coding DNA: TGTGCCAGCAAGGTGTACGGGAGTGACACTGAAGCTTTCTTT. Translating gives CASKVYGSDTEAFF.

The chain is built from TRBV7-9 and TRBJ1-4, with TRBD1 identical over 9 bases. This CDR3 is built from 15 residues. Germline lookup yields CDR1 SEHNR and CDR2 FQNEAQ (reference sequence). Trimming removed 5 bases from V and 3 bases from J; junction bases left unmatched: 4. The CDR3 sequence is CASSRDRAANEKLFF. The CDR3, as DNA: TGTGCCAGCAGCCGGGACAGGGCGGCTAATGAAAAACTGTTTTTT.

Only a few counts were recorded for this clone. This sequence joins TRBV29-1 and TRBJ2-7, with D possibly TRBD2 on 6 matching bases. From germline, CDR1 is SQVTM and CDR2 ANQGSEA. Between the trimmed V and J ends, which lost 0 bases and 4 bases, there was a span of 13 bases. This CDR3 comprises 14 residues. Here the CDR3 DNA reads TGCAGCGTTGAAGAGCGCGGGGACGGATACGAGCAGTACTTC. Its translation: CSVEERGDGYEQYF.

The J gene is TRBJ1-1, the V gene TRBV19; tentative D call: TRBD1 (5 bases). V gave up 7 bases and J gave up 5 bases, with 14 bases separating them. This CDR3 is 13 amino acids long. Looked up from germline, CDR1 is LNHDA and CDR2 is SQIVND (reference sequence). The CDR3 loop reads CASTRGGGTEAFF. CDR3 DNA: TGTGCCAGTACCAGAGGCGGGGGGACTGAAGCTTTCTTT.

V is TRBV30 and J is TRBJ2-2, with a weak D call TRBD1 (6 bases). CDR1 is GTSNPN and CDR2 is SVGIG in the germline V gene (reference sequence). V lost 3 bases and J 9 bases, leaving 14 bases between the germline ends. The CDR3 is 13 residues long. The CDR3 coding sequence is TGTGCCTGGAGCCGGGACATTATCAGGGAGCTGTTTTTT. Translated, it gives CAWSRDIIRELFF.

The chain joins TRBV7-3 to TRBJ2-3, with D unresolved. CDR3 length: 13 residues. CDR1 is SGHTA, CDR2 FQGTGA, per germline. V was trimmed by 2 bases and J by 6 bases, leaving 9 bases between them. CDR3 protein: CASSLGPLDTQYF. CDR3 sequence (DNA): TGTGCCAGCAGCTTAGGCCCTCTGGATACGCAGTATTTT.